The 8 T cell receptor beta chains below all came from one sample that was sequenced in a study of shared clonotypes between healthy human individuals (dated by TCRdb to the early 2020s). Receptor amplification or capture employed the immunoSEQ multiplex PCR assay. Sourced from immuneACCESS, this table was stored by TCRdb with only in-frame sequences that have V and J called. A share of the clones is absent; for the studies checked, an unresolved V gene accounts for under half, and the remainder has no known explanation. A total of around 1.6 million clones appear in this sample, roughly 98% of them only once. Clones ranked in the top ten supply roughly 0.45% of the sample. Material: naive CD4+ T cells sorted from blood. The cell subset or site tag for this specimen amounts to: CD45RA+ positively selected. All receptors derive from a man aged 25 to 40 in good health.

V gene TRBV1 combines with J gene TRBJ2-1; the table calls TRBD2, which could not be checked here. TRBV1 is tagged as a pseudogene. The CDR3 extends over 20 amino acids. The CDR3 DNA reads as TGCACCAGCAGCCACCCGTATCGGGAGGCCACAATAGGAACCTACAATGAGCAGTTCTTC. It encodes CTSSHPYREATIGTYNEQFF.

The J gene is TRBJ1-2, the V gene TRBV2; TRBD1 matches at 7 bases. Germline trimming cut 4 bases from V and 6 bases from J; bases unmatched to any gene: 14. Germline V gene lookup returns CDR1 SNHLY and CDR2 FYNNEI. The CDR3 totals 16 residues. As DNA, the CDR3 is TGTGCCAGCAGTGCCTCACTACGGACAGGTTATGATGGCTACACCTTC. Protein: CASSASLRTGYDGYTF.

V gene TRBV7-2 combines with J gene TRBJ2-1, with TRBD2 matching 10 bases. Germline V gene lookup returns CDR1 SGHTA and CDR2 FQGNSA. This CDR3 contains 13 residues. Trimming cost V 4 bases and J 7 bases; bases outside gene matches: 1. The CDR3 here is CASSWTSGNEQFF. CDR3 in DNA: TGTGCCAGCAGCTGGACTAGCGGAAATGAGCAGTTCTTC.

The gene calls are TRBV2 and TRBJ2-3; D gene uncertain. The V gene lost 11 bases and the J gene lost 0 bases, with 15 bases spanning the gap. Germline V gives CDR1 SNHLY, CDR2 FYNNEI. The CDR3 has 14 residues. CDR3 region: CASRRSPSTDTQYF. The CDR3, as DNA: TGTGCCTCACGCAGGAGCCCGAGCACAGATACGCAGTATTTT.

This CDR3 is CASTREGGPSYEQYF. The CDR3 nucleotides read TGTGCCAGCACCAGGGAGGGAGGCCCCTCCTACGAGCAGTACTTC. The chain has TRBV2 and TRBJ2-7; 7 bases match TRBD2. From germline, CDR1 is SNHLY and CDR2 FYNNEI. V was clipped by 7 bases and J by 0 bases; unmatched bases: 9. The CDR3 has 15 residues.

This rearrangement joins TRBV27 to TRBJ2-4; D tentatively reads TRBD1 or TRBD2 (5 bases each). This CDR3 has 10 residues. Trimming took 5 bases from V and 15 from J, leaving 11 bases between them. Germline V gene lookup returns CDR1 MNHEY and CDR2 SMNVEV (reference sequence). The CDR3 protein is CASSPDTRYF. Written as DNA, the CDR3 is TGTGCCAGCAGTCCGGACACTAGGTACTTC.

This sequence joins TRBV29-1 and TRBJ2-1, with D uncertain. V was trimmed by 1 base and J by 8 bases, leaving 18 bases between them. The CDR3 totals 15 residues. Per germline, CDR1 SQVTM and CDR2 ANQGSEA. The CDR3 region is CSVEVAFGVWDEQFF. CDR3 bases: TGCAGCGTTGAAGTTGCGTTTGGAGTGTGGGATGAGCAGTTCTTC.

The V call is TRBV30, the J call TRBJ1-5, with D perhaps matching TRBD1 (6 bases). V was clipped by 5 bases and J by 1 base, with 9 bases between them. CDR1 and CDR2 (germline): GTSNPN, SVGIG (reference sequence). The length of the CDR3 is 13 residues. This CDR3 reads CAWGQGSNQPQHF. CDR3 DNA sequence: TGTGCCTGGGGTCAGGGGAGCAATCAGCCCCAGCATTTT.